The present T cell receptor beta chain was sequenced within a study of blood T cell repertoires in COVID-19. Generated by immunoSEQ multiplex PCR, the TCRdb table keeps only in-frame clones and is missing some. The sample includes some 93,000 clones, 85% to 90% of them seen just once. V was shortened by 0 bases and J by 5 bases, with 11 bases between the two germline ends. This CDR3 has 13 amino acids. Germline V gene lookup returns CDR1 SQVTM and CDR2 ANQGSEA. The TCR was taken from a man aged 55 to 70 with acute or convalescent COVID-19. V gene TRBV29-1 combines with J gene TRBJ2-7; TRBD1 is a possible D gene (5 bases). The sample consisted of peripheral blood. CDR3: CSVEEDSTHEQYF. The CDR3 nucleotides are TGCAGCGTTGAAGAAGACAGTACGCACGAGCAGTACTTC.